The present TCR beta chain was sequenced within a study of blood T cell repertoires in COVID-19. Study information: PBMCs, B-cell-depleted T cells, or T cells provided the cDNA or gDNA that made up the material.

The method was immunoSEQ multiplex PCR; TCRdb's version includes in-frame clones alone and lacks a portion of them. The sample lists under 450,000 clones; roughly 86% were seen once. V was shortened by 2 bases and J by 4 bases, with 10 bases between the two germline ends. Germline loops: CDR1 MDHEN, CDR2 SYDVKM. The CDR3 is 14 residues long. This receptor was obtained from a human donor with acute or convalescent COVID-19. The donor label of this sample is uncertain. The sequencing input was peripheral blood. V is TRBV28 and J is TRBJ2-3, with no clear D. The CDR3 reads CASSLTGLPDTQYF. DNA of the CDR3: TGTGCCAGCAGTTTAACTGGGCTCCCAGATACGCAGTATTTT.